The 9 T cell receptor beta chains below were found in one sample sequenced in a study of T cell responses to AZD1222 COVID-19 vaccine. TCRdb's copy holds only in-frame clones and misses some; the assay was immunoSEQ multiplex PCR. Counted here are under 200,000 clones, about 90% occurring once; the ten biggest clones make up about 3%. The input for sequencing was peripheral blood, taken on day 0 of MenACWY control vaccination. Every receptor here comes from an adult in good health.

The chain couples TRBV6-5 to TRBJ1-1, with TRBD1 matching over 7 bases. After removal of 0 bases from V and 11 bases from J, the junction contained 6 bases not matched to a gene. Germline CDR1 MNHEY, CDR2 SVGAGI. The CDR3 is 13 residues long. CDR3 sequence: CASSYSGQGVAFF. In DNA, the CDR3 is TGTGCCAGCAGTTACTCGGGCCAGGGGGTGGCTTTCTTT.

The chain joins TRBV7-8 to TRBJ1-6; D is uncertain. V was trimmed by 1 base and J by 0 bases, leaving 4 bases between them. This CDR3 comprises 15 residues. Per the germline V gene, CDR1 is SGHVS and CDR2 is FQNEAQ. CDR3 nucleotide sequence: TGTGCCAGCAGCTTAGTGAGCTCCTATAATTCACCCCTCCACTTT. This codes for CASSLVSSYNSPLHF. The full variable domain, with the rest looked up from reference TRBV7-8 and TRBJ1-6, is GAGVSQSPRYKVAKRGQDVALRCDPISGHVSLFWYQQALGQGPEFLTYFQNEAQLDKSGLPSDRFFAERPEGSVSTLKIQRTQQEDSAVYLCASSLVSSYNSPLHFGNGTRLTVT.

The gene calls are TRBV19 and TRBJ2-3; D is undetermined. Trimming removed 5 bases at V and 10 bases at J, with 10 bases between. The CDR3 spans 11 residues. Germline lookup yields CDR1 LNHDA and CDR2 SQIVND (reference sequence). The CDR3, as DNA: TGTGCCAGTAGTGTCATGGGTGCGCAGTATTTT. Translated: CASSVMGAQYF.

The V gene is TRBV2, the J gene TRBJ1-2; 8 nucleotides match TRBD1. Germline values: CDR1 SNHLY, CDR2 FYNNEI. V shed 1 base and J 6 bases; nucleotides not matched to a gene: 1. The CDR3 is 13 residues long. The CDR3 DNA is TGTGCCAGCAGTGAAGGACAGGGGCATGGCTACACCTTC. Amino acid sequence: CASSEGQGHGYTF.

Concerning this clone: Mismatch with germline at one junction end may stem from a read error. This chain joins TRBV5-1 and TRBJ1-2; the match to TRBD1 covers 10 bases. CDR3 length equals 15 residues. Germline lookup yields CDR1 SGHRS and CDR2 YFSETQ. The DNA for the CDR3 is TGCGCCAGCAGGTTGGACGGGACAGGGGCTAGAGGCTACACCTTC. Translating it yields CASRLDGTGARGYTF.

The V call is TRBV11-2, the J call TRBJ2-7; 8 bases are shared with TRBD2. Germline V CDR1 and CDR2: SGHAT, FQNNGV. The CDR3 runs 17 residues. The junction had 9 bases not matched to a gene; V was cut back by 2 bases and J by 0 bases. CDR3 coding DNA: TGTGCCAGCAGCTTATTTACGAGCGGGAGTAGCTCCTACGAGCAGTACTTC. Protein product: CASSLFTSGSSSYEQYF.

This clone has a single count. The J gene is TRBJ1-1, the V gene TRBV19; D is unclear. The CDR3 contains 13 residues. The germline CDR1 and CDR2 sequences are LNHDA and SQIVND (reference sequence). Trimming removed 3 bases from V and 0 bases from J, with 5 bases in between. Written as DNA, the CDR3 is TGTGCCAGTAGTATGCAGTTGAACACTGAAGCTTTCTTT. This encodes CASSMQLNTEAFF.

The chain links TRBV19 to TRBJ2-5; maybe TRBD1 (6 bases). The V end lost 3 bases, the J end lost 5 bases, and 13 bases lay between the germline ends. CDR3 length equals 14 residues. The V gene's germline CDR1 is LNHDA and CDR2 SQIVND (reference sequence). CDR3 nucleotide sequence: TGTGCCAGTAGTATTAGAGGGGGAAGGGAGACCCAGTACTTC. Translation: CASSIRGGRETQYF.

The rearrangement uses TRBV28 and TRBJ2-7, with a tentative D call TRBD1 (6 bases). The CDR3 covers 14 residues. With 6 bases removed from V and 3 bases from J, the gap between germline ends came to 15 bases. Germline V gene lookup returns CDR1 MDHEN and CDR2 SYDVKM. For the CDR3, the DNA is TGTGCCAGCAGGGGGCCGGGACAATTCTACGAGCAGTACTTC. This gives the protein CASRGPGQFYEQYF.